The next 7 T cell receptor beta chains were all read from a single sample in a study of cytomegalovirus exposure and HLA in healthy donors. The PCR used 60 Vbeta and 13 Jbeta primers. Measured with immunoSEQ multiplex PCR; TCRdb has only the in-frame clones, and not every one. The top ten clones hold approximately 7.6% of a sample with some 48,000 clones, less than 85% of them seen once. Sequenced: PBMCs. These receptors were obtained from a man in his thirties or forties in good health and CMV-seropositive.

V and J are TRBV7-2 and TRBJ1-6; 7 bases agree with TRBD1. Germline-derived CDR1 and CDR2 are SGHTA and FQGNSA. V shed 1 base, J shed 7 bases, and the junction held 7 bases outside the gene matches. There are 16 residues in the CDR3. CDR3 sequence reads: CASSLEARGRNSPLHF. The CDR3 DNA sequence: TGTGCCAGCAGCTTAGAGGCCAGGGGGAGAAATTCACCCCTCCACTTT.

The chain joins TRBV5-1 to TRBJ2-5, with D possibly matching TRBD1 (6 bases). The V and J ends lost 4 bases and 2 bases respectively, with 15 bases between them. The length of the CDR3 is 15 residues. CDR1 and CDR2 from the germline V gene are SGHRS and YFSETQ. This CDR3 reads CASSPQQGSQETQYF. The CDR3 DNA reads as TGCGCCAGCAGCCCCCAACAGGGTTCGCAAGAGACCCAGTACTTC.

The DNA for the CDR3 is TGTGCCAGCAGTCCCGGGACAGGGGGATACAATGAGCAGTTCTTC. The encoded protein is CASSPGTGGYNEQFF. V and J are TRBV6-5 and TRBJ2-1; 11 bases line up with TRBD1. After removal of 5 bases from V and 4 bases from J, the junction contained 4 bases not matched to a gene. Looked up from germline, CDR1 is MNHEY and CDR2 is SVGAGI. The CDR3 loop spans 15 amino acids.

The gene calls are TRBV6-5 and TRBJ2-3; 8 nucleotides match TRBD2. The CDR3 is made up of 13 amino acids. Trimming took 10 bases from V and 5 from J; bases not matched to a gene: 8. Germline V gives CDR1 MNHEY, CDR2 SVGAGI. CDR3 nucleotides: TGTGCCACCGGGGGCGGGGGGATAGATACGCAGTATTTT. Its protein product is CATGGGGIDTQYF.

This chain uses TRBV30 with TRBJ1-6; 8 bases fit TRBD1. The J segment lost 3 bases and the V segment lost 5 bases, leaving 3 bases of the junction unmatched. CDR3 length: 14 residues. Germline loops: CDR1 GTSNPN, CDR2 SVGIG (reference sequence). CDR3 nucleotide sequence: TGTGCCTGGGAGGGGACAGGCTATAATTCACCCCTCCACTTT. Amino acid sequence: CAWEGTGYNSPLHF.

The chain couples TRBV28 to TRBJ1-2; 7 positions agree with TRBD1. Trimming cost V 5 bases and J 2 bases; bases outside gene matches: 8. The CDR3 covers 15 residues. Germline assignment: CDR1 MDHEN and CDR2 SYDVKM. CDR3 bases: TGTGCCAGCAGTCAAGCTACAGGGGCGAACTATGGCTACACCTTC. Its translation: CASSQATGANYGYTF.

This clone was picked up one time. One junction end disagrees with the germline gene, perhaps due to a read error. Other DNA sequences from this sample encode an identical CDR3 as well. This chain links TRBV2 with TRBJ1-3; D is possibly TRBD1 (5 bases). Germline assignment: CDR1 SNHLY and CDR2 FYNNEI. This CDR3 spans 12 amino acids. DNA for the CDR3: TGTGCCAGCCGGGACTCTGGAAATACCATATATTTT. This translates into CASRDSGNTIYF.